This T cell receptor (beta chain) was profiled in a study of CD8+CD57+ T cells in acquired aplastic anemia. The wider study: Sorting CD4+ and CD8+ cells gave DNA averaging about 3.1 ug. Healthy donors had, on average, approximately 11 million reads for their CD4+ cells.

Genomic DNA was employed as the template in profiling TCR beta VDJ and CDR3. TCRdb analysed the reads with MiXCR anew, one entry per CDR3 protein. The data hold around 170,000 distinct CDR3 sequences, with 60% to 70% observed a single time. Points from the study as a whole: Researchers report that about 28 CD8+ CDR3 sequences appeared in both patients and controls.

Germline V CDR1 and CDR2: SGHDT, YYEEEE. The CDR3 totals 15 residues. Germline trimming cut 0 bases from V and 7 bases from J; bases unmatched to any gene: 9. To note about this clonotype: Its target is not known.

The material sequenced was sorted CD4+, CD8+, or CD8+CD57+ T cells (not recorded which) from PBMCs. The TCR was taken from a human donor in good health. V gene TRBV5-6 combines with J gene TRBJ2-7, with 8 positions matching TRBD2. The CDR3 nucleotides are TGTGCCAGCAGCTTGGAAACTAGCGGCCCGAGGGAGCAGTACTTC. Translated: CASSLETSGPREQYF.